The 32 T cell receptor beta chains reported below all come from one sample, sequenced in a study of T cells in Graves' hyperthyroidism and ophthalmopathy. Authors of the study amplified TCR beta CDR3 regions from RNA transcripts. The HTBI primer set drove a first-round RT-PCR of the TCR CDR3. MiXCR, applied by TCRdb to the multiplex PCR reads, yields one record per CDR3 protein. The sample carries about 840,000 distinct CDR3 sequences, over 35% recorded once. What was sequenced was blood. The receptors were gathered from a man younger than 30 with Graves' hyperthyroidism.

The rearrangement joins TRBV6-1 to TRBJ2-2; TRBD1 matches at 8 bases. The germline CDR1 and CDR2 sequences are MNHNS and SASEGT. The V and J ends lost 8 bases and 5 bases, in that order; junction bases with no gene match: 4. The CDR3 loop spans 13 amino acids. CDR3 sequence: CASLDRETGELFF. The DNA for the CDR3 is TGTGCCAGCCTGGACAGGGAAACCGGGGAGCTGTTTTTT.

This clonotype has only a few counts. The CDR3 coding sequence is TGCGCCAGCAGCCAAGCCTCCGGGGGGAAAGAGACCCAGTACTTC. Protein: CASSQASGGKETQYF. The rearrangement joins TRBV4-1 to TRBJ2-5; TRBD2 matches at 7 bases. Germline V gene sequence: CDR1 MGHRA, CDR2 YSYEKL. The CDR3 covers 15 residues. V trimming: 1 base; J trimming: 3 bases; junction bases outside the gene matches: 5.

This clonotype was detected many times. The chain combines TRBV15 with TRBJ1-5; 7 nucleotides agree with TRBD1. V was pared by 9 bases and J by 3 bases, with 8 bases of the junction left unmatched. The CDR3 is made up of 14 amino acids. Germline-derived CDR1 and CDR2 are LNHNV and YYDKDF (reference sequence). For the CDR3, the DNA is TGTGCCACGTTAGGGACAGCAAACAATCAGCCCCAGCATTTT. It yields the protein CATLGTANNQPQHF.

This clonotype has ten or more counts. V and J are TRBV2 and TRBJ1-5; 11 nucleotides align to TRBD1. V was pared by 4 bases and J by 0 bases, with 2 bases of the junction left unmatched. CDR1 and CDR2 from the germline V gene are SNHLY and FYNNEI. There are 16 residues in the CDR3. In nucleotides, the CDR3 is TGTGCCAGCAGTGGGACAGGGGGCTTTAGCAATCAGCCCCAGCATTTT. Encoded protein: CASSGTGGFSNQPQHF.

This clonotype was counted between two and nine times. V usage is TRBV7-2 and J usage is TRBJ2-7; 7 bases are shared with TRBD1. CDR1 is SGHTA, CDR2 FQGNSA, per germline. Trimming removed 1 base from V and 4 bases from J; junction bases left unmatched: 7. The CDR3 consists of 15 residues. The CDR3 nucleotides are TGTGCCAGCAGCTTAGTTGGGACAGTAGAATACGAGCAGTACTTC. Protein product: CASSLVGTVEYEQYF.

A remark on this clonotype: One base away lies a much larger clone, so this may be a sequencing read error. This sequence joins TRBV7-2 and TRBJ2-5; D perhaps matches TRBD2 (6 bases). With the DNA end fitting TRBJ2-1 better, the J assignment may be wrong. The CDR3 covers 13 residues. The germline CDR1 and CDR2 sequences are SGHTA and FQGNSA. Written as DNA, the CDR3 is TGTGCCAGCAGACGACTAGAGCAAGAGACCCAGTTCTTC. Protein product: CASRRLEQETQFF.

Notes on this clonotype: At one end the junction does not follow the germline gene, possibly because of a read error. The genes are TRBV9 and TRBJ1-1, with D perhaps matching TRBD1 (5 bases). Looked up from germline, CDR1 is SGDLS and CDR2 is YYNGEE. The CDR3 length is 11 residues. The CDR3 here is CASSVEGTGPF. CDR3 coding DNA: TGTGCCAGCAGCGTAGAGGGGACCGGGCCGTTT. Drawing the rest from reference TRBV9 and TRBJ1-1, the complete variable domain is DSGVTQTPKHLITATGQRVTLRCSPRSGDLSVYWYQQSLDQGLQFLIQYYNGEERAKGNILERFSAQQFPDLHSELNLSSLELGDSALYFCASSVEGTGPFGQGTRLTVV.

This clonotype came up many times. This chain joins TRBV19 and TRBJ2-7; 10 nucleotides match TRBD1. This CDR3 is 15 amino acids long. Trimming cost V 8 bases and J 5 bases; bases outside gene matches: 12. Germline CDR1 reads LNHDA; CDR2 reads SQIVND (reference sequence). The CDR3: CASQRGQGNVHEQYF. DNA for the CDR3: TGTGCCAGTCAACGGGGACAGGGGAATGTCCACGAGCAGTACTTC.

The rearrangement uses TRBV19 and TRBJ1-3; D is unclear. Trimming took 9 bases from V and 0 from J, leaving 6 bases between them. The CDR3 length is 12 residues. The germline gives CDR1 LNHDA, CDR2 SQIVND (reference sequence). CDR3 nucleotide sequence: TGTGCCAGCCAAAACTCTGGAAACACCATATATTTT. It yields the protein CASQNSGNTIYF.

The chain employs TRBV6-5 and TRBJ2-7, with D tentatively TRBD1 (5 bases). Trimming removed 8 bases at V and 2 bases at J, with 16 bases between. CDR3 length: 14 amino acids. Germline assignment: CDR1 MNHEY and CDR2 SVGAGI. The CDR3 sequence: CASGIGQSAYEQYF. CDR3 nucleotides: TGTGCCAGCGGGATAGGACAATCGGCCTACGAGCAGTACTTC.

For the CDR3, the DNA is TGCAGCGTTTTGGGTTTTATGGGACAGGGGGTTGCTGGGGCCAACGTCCTGACTTTC. This encodes CSVLGFMGQGVAGANVLTF. The chain carries TRBV29-1 and TRBJ2-6, with 11 bases identical to TRBD1. Trimming cost V 5 bases and J 2 bases; bases outside gene matches: 14. The CDR3 is 19 residues long. The germline CDR1 and CDR2 sequences are SQVTM and ANQGSEA.

The rearrangement uses TRBV29-1 and TRBJ1-3, with a possible D match to TRBD1 (6 bases). Trimming took 7 bases from V and 0 from J, leaving 13 bases between them. Germline CDR1 is SQVTM and CDR2 is ANQGSEA. CDR3 length: 14 residues. CDR3 sequence reads: CSALGGISGNTIYF. The CDR3 nucleotides read TGCAGCGCCCTTGGGGGCATCTCTGGAAACACCATATATTTT.

This clonotype was detected only a few times. This chain uses TRBV20-1 with TRBJ2-7, with D uncertain. Trimming took off 1 base at V and 0 bases at J, with 7 bases between the two ends. Germline V gene lookup returns CDR1 DFQATT and CDR2 SNEGSKA (reference sequence). This CDR3 contains 13 residues. CDR3 in amino acids: CSARGMSSYEQYF. DNA for the CDR3: TGCAGTGCTAGAGGCATGAGCTCCTACGAGCAGTACTTC.

In the case of this clonotype: At one end the junction does not follow the germline gene, possibly because of a read error. The chain links TRBV10-3 to TRBJ2-5; no clear D gene. Germline loops: CDR1 ENHRY, CDR2 SYGVKD. The CDR3 is 15 residues long. Here the CDR3 reads CASSYGRWYQETQYF. The CDR3 DNA reads as TGTGCCAGCAGTTACGGACGGTGGTACCAAGAGACCCAGTACTTC.

This clonotype was seen repeatedly, ten times or more. V usage is TRBV10-2 and J usage is TRBJ2-5; D may be TRBD2 (6 bases). The V gene's germline CDR1 is WSHSY and CDR2 SAAADI. The CDR3 loop spans 14 amino acids. Trimming pared 3 bases from V and 2 bases from J, leaving 10 bases between. The CDR3 sequence is CASSESAGQETQYF. In DNA, the CDR3 is TGCGCCAGCAGTGAATCAGCGGGTCAAGAGACCCAGTACTTC.

The V and J genes are TRBV19 and TRBJ1-5; no definite D call. V lost 6 bases, J lost 7 bases, and 16 bases lay in between. Germline V gene sequence: CDR1 LNHDA, CDR2 SQIVND (reference sequence). The CDR3 consists of 14 residues. CDR3 sequence (DNA): TGTGCCAGTAGCCCTGGGAGGGTTCAACAGCCCCAGCATTTT. Protein sequence: CASSPGRVQQPQHF.

This clonotype was recorded a few times. The gene calls are TRBV19 and TRBJ1-5; D is uncertain. From germline, CDR1 is LNHDA and CDR2 SQIVND (reference sequence). The CDR3 length is 16 residues. Between the trimmed V and J ends, which lost 8 bases and 0 bases, there was a span of 17 bases. CDR3 sequence: CASLGPGTVSNQPQHF. As DNA, the CDR3 is TGTGCCAGTCTAGGCCCGGGCACGGTTAGCAATCAGCCCCAGCATTTT.

This clonotype was found many times. The gene calls are TRBV7-9 and TRBJ1-2; D gene uncertain. The germline V gene has CDR1 SEHNR and CDR2 FQNEAQ (reference sequence). The CDR3 contains 13 residues. The V gene lost 3 bases and the J gene lost 7 bases, with 12 bases spanning the gap. CDR3: CASSFELRGGYTF. CDR3 nucleotides: TGTGCCAGCAGCTTTGAACTGCGGGGTGGCTACACCTTC.

The table lists this clonotype with a few counts. This chain links TRBV11-2 with TRBJ2-7; 9 positions match TRBD1. From germline, CDR1 is SGHAT and CDR2 FQNNGV. The CDR3 runs to 16 residues. V dropped 5 bases and J dropped 0; count of bases not matched to a gene: 8. The CDR3 spells CASSLFTGGASYEQYF. In DNA, the CDR3 is TGTGCCAGCAGCCTATTCACAGGGGGCGCCTCCTACGAGCAGTACTTC.

The chain links TRBV7-6 to TRBJ2-7, with 10 bases identical to TRBD1. V lost 8 bases to trimming and J lost 5 bases; unmatched junction nucleotides: 9. The germline CDR1 and CDR2 sequences are SGHVS and FNYEAQ. The CDR3 is 14 amino acids. CDR3 amino acids: CASSGDRGVNEQYF. CDR3 sequence (DNA): TGTGCCAGCTCGGGGGACAGGGGCGTCAACGAGCAGTACTTC.

This clonotype was observed a handful of times. V and J are TRBV25-1 and TRBJ1-6; maybe TRBD1 (5 bases). The CDR3 extends over 16 amino acids. V gave up 3 bases and J gave up 5 bases, with 14 bases separating them. CDR1 is MGHDK, CDR2 SYGVNS, per germline. DNA of the CDR3: TGTGCCAGCAGTGATTTGGCAGGGCCCAATAATTCACCCCTCCACTTT. Its translation is CASSDLAGPNNSPLHF.

The rearrangement uses TRBV7-2 and TRBJ2-3; 8 bases are a match to TRBD2. There are 16 residues in the CDR3. From germline, CDR1 is SGHTA and CDR2 FQGNSA. V trimming: 3 bases; J trimming: 0 bases; junction bases outside the gene matches: 5. The DNA of the CDR3 is TGTGCCAGCAGCTTCTCCCTAGCGGGTAGCACAGATACGCAGTATTTT. Its protein is CASSFSLAGSTDTQYF.

This clonotype occurred many times. V gene TRBV7-6 combines with J gene TRBJ2-2; maybe TRBD1 (6 bases). CDR1 is SGHVS, CDR2 FNYEAQ, per germline. This CDR3 is built from 13 residues. V gave up 5 bases and J gave up 6 bases, with 10 bases separating them. CDR3 residues: CASSVTGSGELFF. As DNA, the CDR3 is TGTGCCAGCAGCGTCACAGGGTCCGGGGAGCTGTTTTTT. Using reference TRBV7-6 and TRBJ2-2 for the parts outside the CDR3, the full variable domain is GAGVSQSPRYKVTKRGQDVALRCDPISGHVSLYWYRQALGQGPEFLTYFNYEAQQDKSGLPNDRFSAERPEGSISTLTIQRTEQRDSAMYRCASSVTGSGELFFGEGSRLTVL.

This clonotype was picked up many times. The chain recombines TRBV5-1 with TRBJ1-4, with D unclear. CDR3 length: 13 residues. CDR1 is SGHRS and CDR2 is YFSETQ in the germline V gene. Trimming removed 5 bases from V and 2 bases from J, with 7 bases in between. CDR3 in amino acids: CASRGGTNEKLFF. As DNA, the CDR3 is TGCGCCAGCAGAGGAGGGACTAATGAAAAACTGTTTTTT.

A few counts support this clonotype. The V and J genes are TRBV29-1 and TRBJ2-2; D is perhaps TRBD2 (7 bases). The CDR3 covers 14 residues. Germline lookup yields CDR1 SQVTM and CDR2 ANQGSEA. V dropped 6 bases and J dropped 1 base, with 12 bases sitting between them. CDR3 nucleotides: TGCAGCGTCCTGAGGGGGGGGAACACCGGGGAGCTGTTTTTT. Translated: CSVLRGGNTGELFF.

This clonotype was detected only a few times. The genes are TRBV6-1 and TRBJ1-4, with D unclear. Germline V gene sequence: CDR1 MNHNS, CDR2 SASEGT. Trimming took 6 bases from V and 15 from J, leaving 20 bases between them. This CDR3 contains 13 residues. CDR3 sequence: CASSSLSLSAVFF. The CDR3 nucleotides are TGTGCCAGCAGCTCCCTTTCACTCTCTGCGGTGTTTTTT.

CDR3 nucleotide sequence: TGCAGCGTTGGAGGGGGACAGAGCTATGGCTACACCTTC. Translated: CSVGGGQSYGYTF. The chain has TRBV29-1 and TRBJ1-2, with 7 nucleotides matching TRBD1. V lost 4 bases, J lost 4 bases, and 6 bases stayed unmatched. The CDR3 is 13 residues long. Germline CDR1 SQVTM, CDR2 ANQGSEA.

This clonotype was detected once. The gene calls are TRBV12-3 or TRBV12-4 and TRBJ1-2, with 8 positions matching TRBD1. The CDR3 runs 15 residues. J was trimmed by 2 bases and V by 4 bases; bases with no gene match: 6. CDR3: CASSYPDRENYGYTF. CDR3 nucleotide sequence: TGTGCCAGCAGTTACCCGGACAGGGAGAACTATGGCTACACCTTC.

This clonotype was picked up a small number of times. The rearrangement joins TRBV7-9 to TRBJ2-7, with TRBD2 as a possible D gene (6 bases). The CDR3 is 15 amino acids. Between the trimmed V and J ends, which lost 4 bases and 1 base, there was a span of 14 bases. The germline CDR1 and CDR2 sequences are SEHNR and FQNEAQ (reference sequence). CDR3 loop: CASSYGSPGSYEQYF. As DNA, the CDR3 is TGTGCCAGCAGCTACGGGAGCCCCGGGTCCTACGAGCAGTACTTC.

Only a few counts were recorded for this clonotype. CDR3 sequence reads: CASSQGQGVTGNTIYF. As DNA, the CDR3 is TGTGCCAGCAGTCAGGGACAGGGCGTCACTGGAAACACCATATATTTT. The chain links TRBV6-4 to TRBJ1-3, with TRBD1 matching 9 bases. Germline values: CDR1 MRHNA, CDR2 SNTAGT. The CDR3 runs to 16 residues. Trimming removed 5 bases from V and 2 bases from J; junction bases left unmatched: 7.

This clonotype was counted between two and nine times. The chain joins TRBV5-1 to TRBJ1-1; perhaps TRBD1 as D (5 bases). Deletions cut 7 bases from V and 4 bases from J, with 14 bases between. Germline assignment: CDR1 SGHRS and CDR2 YFSETQ. The CDR3 covers 13 residues. The CDR3 sequence: CASGTGRLTEAFF. The CDR3 nucleotides are TGCGCCAGCGGGACGGGACGGCTCACTGAAGCTTTCTTT.

V gene TRBV19 combines with J gene TRBJ2-7; TRBD1 matches 10 bases. J was trimmed by 4 bases and V by 1 base; bases with no gene match: 4. Germline loops: CDR1 LNHDA, CDR2 SQIVND (reference sequence). The CDR3 consists of 15 residues. The CDR3 DNA is TGTGCCAGTAGTATAGGTGGGACAGGGGCATACGAGCAGTACTTC. This encodes CASSIGGTGAYEQYF.